The sequence of this TCR beta chain was determined in a study of blood T cell repertoires in COVID-19. This table comes from immunoSEQ multiplex PCR, and its TCRdb copy is limited to in-frame clones, with some not included. The table records some 320,000 clones, around nine tenths of them present only once. Germline V gives CDR1 LGHDT, CDR2 YNNKEL (reference sequence). The ends lost 0 bases at V and 9 bases at J; junction bases unmatched: 12. This CDR3 is built from 16 residues. The chain combines TRBV3-1 (or the pseudogene TRBV3-2) with TRBJ1-1; 8 positions match TRBD1. Sequenced: PBMCs or T cells enriched from blood (not recorded which). The origin of this receptor is a man aged 60 to 75 who had recovered from COVID-19. The CDR3 sequence is CASSQEGRGRPAKAFF. CDR3 coding DNA: TGTGCCAGCAGCCAAGAAGGCAGGGGGCGCCCCGCGAAAGCTTTCTTT.